Shown below are 18 T cell receptor beta chains from a single sample sequenced in a study of response to subunit inactivated influenza vaccine (dated by TCRdb to between 2017 and 2018). The library was built by means of RT-PCR. TCRdb records Illumina HiSeq 2500 as the sequencer. In TCRdb, the public reads were trimmed at Q25 with fastp and aligned with MiXCR, with productive beta chains retained. Records with the same CDR3 protein are collapsed into one entry carrying the most frequent genes and DNA. Counted in this sample were under 950,000 distinct CDR3 sequences; approximately 22% of them appeared once. Of the sample, 10% is held by the ten largest clones. The sequenced sample was PBMCs from blood, obtained about 5 days after vaccination. These receptors were taken from a man between 50 and 59 years old who received an inactivated influenza vaccine. Donor details come from another sample of the same person, matched by shared clones.

A few counts support this clonotype. This chain connects TRBV9 to TRBJ2-7; TRBD2 is a possible D gene (5 bases). The CDR3 runs to 10 residues. Germline V CDR1 and CDR2: SGDLS, YYNGEE. V lost 8 bases to trimming and J lost 5 bases, with 8 bases between them. CDR3 nucleotides: TGTGCCAGTATCGGGGACGAGCAGTACTTC. As protein: CASIGDEQYF.

This clonotype was seen ten or more times. The chain has TRBV20-1 and TRBJ1-6; 7 bases agree with TRBD1. The germline CDR1 and CDR2 sequences are DFQATT and SNEGSKA (reference sequence). CDR3 length: 16 residues. Trimming removed 0 bases from V and 6 bases from J; junction bases left unmatched: 8. In nucleotides, the CDR3 is TGCAGTGCTAGAGAAGCTAACAGGGGCGCTAATTCACCCCTCCACTTT. Amino acids: CSAREANRGANSPLHF.

The chain couples TRBV7-9 to TRBJ2-7; perhaps TRBD1 as D (6 bases). CDR1 SEHNR and CDR2 FQNEAQ come from the germline V gene (reference sequence). The CDR3 has 15 amino acids. V was clipped by 6 bases and J by 1 base, with 16 bases between them. CDR3: CASSDVRGDSYEQYF. The CDR3 nucleotides are TGTGCCAGCAGTGACGTCAGGGGTGATTCCTACGAGCAGTACTTC.

This chain links TRBV7-2 with TRBJ1-2, with TRBD1 identical over 10 bases. This CDR3 comprises 16 residues. Germline V CDR1 and CDR2: SGHTA, FQGNSA. V lost 7 bases and J lost 3; bases outside the gene matches: 11. The DNA for the CDR3 is TGTGCCAGCATCGTGAAACCGGACAGGGGGTACTATGGCTACACCTTC. It is translated as CASIVKPDRGYYGYTF.

V and J are TRBV20-1 and TRBJ2-1, with D unclear. This CDR3 region has 14 residues. Germline V CDR1 and CDR2: DFQATT, SNEGSKA (reference sequence). Deletions cut 6 bases from V and 4 bases from J, with 16 bases between. CDR3 residues: CSASVDFSYNEQFF. The CDR3 region has the DNA TGCAGTGCGAGCGTGGATTTTTCTTACAATGAGCAGTTCTTC.

The chain recombines TRBV6-5 with TRBJ1-2, with D tentatively TRBD1 (5 bases). This CDR3 contains 12 residues. V was clipped by 6 bases and J by 8 bases, with 13 bases between them. CDR1 MNHEY and CDR2 SVGAGI come from the germline V gene. CDR3: CASRKKGLGYTF. CDR3 nucleotides: TGTGCCAGCAGAAAAAAGGGGTTGGGCTACACCTTC.

This clonotype was seen a handful of times. The rearrangement links TRBV20-1 to TRBJ2-7; no definite D call. In germline, CDR1 is DFQATT, CDR2 SNEGSKA (reference sequence). V was cut by 3 bases and J by 4 bases, with 16 bases left in between. This CDR3 has 14 amino acids. CDR3: CSARARSGRYEQYF. CDR3 nucleotides: TGCAGTGCTAGGGCCAGGAGTGGTCGGTACGAGCAGTACTTC.

The sample holds a few counts of this clonotype. The chain joins TRBV29-1 to TRBJ2-5; 10 nucleotides match TRBD1. CDR3 size: 13 residues. CDR1 and CDR2 (germline): SQVTM, ANQGSEA. V shed 8 bases, J shed 5 bases, and the junction held 8 bases outside the gene matches. Here the CDR3 DNA reads TGCAGCCTCCTGACAGGGGGCTTGGAGACCCAGTACTTC. Encoded protein: CSLLTGGLETQYF.

This clonotype was counted between two and nine times. The CDR3 nucleotides read TGTGCCAGCAGCGAGGGACAGGGCTGGCAAGAGACCCAGTACTTC. This gives the protein CASSEGQGWQETQYF. V gene TRBV7-9 combines with J gene TRBJ2-5, with TRBD1 identical over 9 bases. The V gene end was trimmed by 5 bases and the J gene end by 2 bases; junction bases not matched to a gene: 6. Germline CDR1 reads SEHNR; CDR2 reads FQNEAQ (reference sequence). This CDR3 contains 15 residues.

The chain is built from TRBV15 and TRBJ2-7; D gene unclear. Germline lookup yields CDR1 LNHNV and CDR2 YYDKDF (reference sequence). This CDR3 spans 15 amino acids. V lost 0 bases, J lost 0 bases, and 9 bases lay in between. CDR3: CATSRDRINSYEQYF. CDR3 DNA: TGTGCCACCAGCAGAGATAGGATCAACTCCTACGAGCAGTACTTC. Together with reference TRBV15 and TRBJ2-7, the CDR3 gives the full variable domain: DAMVIQNPRYQVTQFGKPVTLSCSQTLNHNVMYWYQQKSSQAPKLLFHYYDKDFNNEADTPDNFQSRRPNTSFCFLDIRSPGLGDTAMYLCATSRDRINSYEQYFGPGTRLTVT.

V and J are TRBV4-2 and TRBJ2-1, with 12 bases fitting TRBD2. This CDR3 spans 15 amino acids. Germline CDR1 reads LGHNA; CDR2 reads YNFKEQ. J gave up 7 bases and V 3 bases, and 4 bases lay outside the gene matches. The CDR3 DNA follows: TGTGCCAGCAGCCATTCTAGCGGGGGGGCTAATGAGCAGTTCTTC. Protein product: CASSHSSGGANEQFF.

The chain combines TRBV4-2 with TRBJ1-1; D is unclear. Germline V gene data show CDR1 as LGHNA and CDR2 as YNFKEQ. This CDR3 spans 15 amino acids. Trimming stripped 4 bases from V and 0 bases from J, with 12 bases between. The CDR3 DNA is TGTGCCAGCAGCCCCTACGTCGGAATGAACACTGAAGCTTTCTTT. Its protein product is CASSPYVGMNTEAFF.

The chain couples TRBV20-1 to TRBJ2-7; possibly TRBD1 for D (5 bases). CDR3 length equals 13 residues. The germline CDR1 and CDR2 sequences are DFQATT and SNEGSKA (reference sequence). V was trimmed by 7 bases and J by 3 bases, leaving 16 bases between them. The CDR3 DNA sequence: TGCAGTGTTTCGATGACAGCTTACTACGAGCAGTACTTC. Translating gives CSVSMTAYYEQYF.

The V call is TRBV12-3 or TRBV12-4, the J call TRBJ2-7, with D maybe TRBD2 (6 bases). V lost 6 bases to trimming and J lost 1 base, with 19 bases between them. The CDR3 sequence is 16 residues long. CDR3 in DNA: TGTGCCAGCAGCCGACGGGACTTCACCGGGTCCTACGAGCAGTACTTC. Its translation is CASSRRDFTGSYEQYF.

CDR3 protein: CASSRDGITQPQHF. The CDR3 DNA follows: TGTGCCAGCAGTCGGGACGGAATCACTCAGCCCCAGCATTTT. The chain joins TRBV12-3 or TRBV12-4 to TRBJ1-5; D may be TRBD1 (5 bases). The CDR3 has 14 residues. V was trimmed by 5 bases and J by 6 bases, leaving 14 bases between them.

This clonotype has only a few counts. V and J are TRBV6-5 and TRBJ2-7; a possible D gene is TRBD2 (6 bases). CDR1 is MNHEY, CDR2 SVGAGI, per germline. This CDR3 contains 14 residues. The V and J ends lost 0 bases and 1 base respectively, with 7 bases between them. In nucleotides, the CDR3 is TGTGCCAGCAGTTACTCTCGGGGGTCCTACGAGCAGTACTTC. It codes for CASSYSRGSYEQYF.

The genes are TRBV7-9 and TRBJ2-3; TRBD1 agrees at 8 bases. V lost 5 bases to trimming and J lost 4 bases; unmatched junction nucleotides: 11. Looked up from germline, CDR1 is SEHNR and CDR2 is FQNEAQ (reference sequence). The CDR3 covers 16 residues. CDR3 DNA sequence: TGTGCCAGCAGCCCCCCAACAGGGGGGAAGGCAGATACGCAGTATTTT. It specifies CASSPPTGGKADTQYF.

This clonotype was found a few times. The chain employs TRBV4-1 and TRBJ1-2; tentative D call: TRBD1 (5 bases). CDR3 length: 16 residues. The V end lost 3 bases, the J end lost 6 bases, and 20 bases lay between the germline ends. The germline CDR1 and CDR2 sequences are MGHRA and YSYEKL. The CDR3 bases are TGCGCCAGCAGCCAGACGGGACGGATGCTCAACCATGGCTACACCTTC. This sequence encodes CASSQTGRMLNHGYTF.